This T cell receptor beta chain came from a study of shared clonotypes between healthy human individuals. Study-wide context: Plates per donor: three CD4 naive, three CD4 memory, two CD8 naive, one CD8 memory.

Assay used: immunoSEQ multiplex PCR; TCRdb lists only in-frame clones, some missing. This sample carries around 650,000 clones, about 95% of them seen once, and the ten largest clones take less than 0.13%. CD45RO-negative cells were positively selected for CCR7, leaving out terminally differentiated effector memory CD45RA+ cells. Study-level points and caveats: Sampling was confined to blood; repertoires within tissues likely differ. Shared clonotypes across all four donors exceeded non-shared ones in generation probability.

With respect to this clone: Its antigen is not identified.

CDR1 and CDR2 (germline): LNHDA, SQIVND (reference sequence). After removal of 2 bases from V and 6 bases from J, the junction contained 4 bases not matched to a gene. This CDR3 is built from 14 residues. The receptor was derived from a woman aged 25 to 39 in good health. The genes are TRBV19 and TRBJ1-5; 7 bases align to TRBD1. Sequencing was carried out using naive CD8+ T cells sorted from blood. The CDR3 region has the DNA TGTGCCAGTAGTATAAAGGGGGCTCGTCAGCCCCAGCATTTT. It codes for CASSIKGARQPQHF.